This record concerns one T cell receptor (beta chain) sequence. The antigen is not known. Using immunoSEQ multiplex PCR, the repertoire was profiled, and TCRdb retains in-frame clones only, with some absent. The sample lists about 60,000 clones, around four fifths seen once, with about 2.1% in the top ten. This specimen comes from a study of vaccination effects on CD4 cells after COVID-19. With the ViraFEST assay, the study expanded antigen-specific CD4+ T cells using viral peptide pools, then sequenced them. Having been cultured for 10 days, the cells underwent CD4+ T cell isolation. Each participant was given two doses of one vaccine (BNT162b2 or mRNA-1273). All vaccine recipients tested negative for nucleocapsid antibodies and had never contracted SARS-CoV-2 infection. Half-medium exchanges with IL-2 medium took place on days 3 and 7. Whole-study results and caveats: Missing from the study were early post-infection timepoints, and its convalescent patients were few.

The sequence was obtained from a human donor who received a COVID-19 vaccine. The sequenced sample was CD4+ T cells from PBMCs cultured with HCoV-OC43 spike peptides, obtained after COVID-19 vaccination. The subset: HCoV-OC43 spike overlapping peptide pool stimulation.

In DNA form, the CDR3 reads TGTGCCAGCAGCCCCCATGGGGTCGTGTCCGGGGAGCTGTTTTTT. Its protein is CASSPHGVVSGELFF. The chain employs TRBV7-2 and TRBJ2-2; D remains ambiguous. The CDR3 spans 15 residues. V was cut by 5 bases and J by 6 bases, with 16 bases left in between. The germline gives CDR1 SGHTA, CDR2 FQGNSA.